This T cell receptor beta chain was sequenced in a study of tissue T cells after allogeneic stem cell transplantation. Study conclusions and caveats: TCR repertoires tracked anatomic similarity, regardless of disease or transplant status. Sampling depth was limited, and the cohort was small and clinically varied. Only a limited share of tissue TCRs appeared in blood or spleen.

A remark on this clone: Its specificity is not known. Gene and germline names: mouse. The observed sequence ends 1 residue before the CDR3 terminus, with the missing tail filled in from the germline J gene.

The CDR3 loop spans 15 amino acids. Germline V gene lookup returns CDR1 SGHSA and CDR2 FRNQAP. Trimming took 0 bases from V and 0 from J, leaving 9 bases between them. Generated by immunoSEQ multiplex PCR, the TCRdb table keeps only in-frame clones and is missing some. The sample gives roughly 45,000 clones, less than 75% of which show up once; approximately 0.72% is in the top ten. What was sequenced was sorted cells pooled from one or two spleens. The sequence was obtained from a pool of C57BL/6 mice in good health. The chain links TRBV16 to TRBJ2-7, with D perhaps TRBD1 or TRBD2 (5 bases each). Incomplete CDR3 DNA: TGTGCAAGCAGCTTAGATAGGGGCACCTCCTATGAACAGTAC. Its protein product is CASSLDRGTSYEQY. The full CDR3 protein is CASSLDRGTSYEQYF.